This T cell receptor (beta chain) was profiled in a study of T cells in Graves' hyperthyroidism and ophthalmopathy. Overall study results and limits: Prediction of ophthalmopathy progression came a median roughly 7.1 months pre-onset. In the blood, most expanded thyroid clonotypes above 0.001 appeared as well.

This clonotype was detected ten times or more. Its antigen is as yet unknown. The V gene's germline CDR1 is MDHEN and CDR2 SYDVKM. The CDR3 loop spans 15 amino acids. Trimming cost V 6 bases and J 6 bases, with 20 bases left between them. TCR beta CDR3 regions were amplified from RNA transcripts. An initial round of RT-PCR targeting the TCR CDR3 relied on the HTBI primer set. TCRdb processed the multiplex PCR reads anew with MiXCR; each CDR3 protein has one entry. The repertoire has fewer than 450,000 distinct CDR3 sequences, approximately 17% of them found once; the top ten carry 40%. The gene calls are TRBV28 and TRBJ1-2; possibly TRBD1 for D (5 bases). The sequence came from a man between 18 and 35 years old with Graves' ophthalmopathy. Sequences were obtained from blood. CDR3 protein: CASRSLSRQRHGYTF. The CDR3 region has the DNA TGTGCCAGCAGATCTCTAAGTAGACAGCGTCATGGCTACACCTTC.